This TCR beta chain was captured in a study of CD8 T cells in Susac syndrome. Study-wide background: When their blood was taken, patients with Susac syndrome were therapy-naive, taking corticosteroids, or taking intravenous immunoglobulin alone.

V lost 6 bases and J lost 5, with 14 bases in between. CDR1 and CDR2 from the germline V gene are GTSNPN and SVGIG (reference sequence). This CDR3 is built from 13 residues. RNA, at about 0.5 to 1 ug, was reverse transcribed with random hexamers. Amplification of the TCR beta CDR3 was carried out by immunoSEQ multiplex PCR, which spanned a total of 54 Vbeta and 13 Jbeta segments. From the immunoSEQ multiplex PCR reads, TCRdb called clonotypes with MiXCR, one entry per CDR3 protein. The repertoire holds 85,000 to 95,000 distinct CDR3 sequences, with around 94% as singletons. The patients with Susac syndrome were individuals who fulfilled the recently defined diagnostic criteria for disease that was either definite or probable.

The receptor was isolated from a human donor with Susac syndrome. Sequences were obtained from CD4+ T cells from PBMCs. The V gene is TRBV30, the J gene TRBJ2-1, with D possibly matching TRBD2 (5 bases). Written as DNA, the CDR3 is TGTGCCTGCCACCGGGAAATTGACAATGAGCAGTTCTTC. It translates to CACHREIDNEQFF.